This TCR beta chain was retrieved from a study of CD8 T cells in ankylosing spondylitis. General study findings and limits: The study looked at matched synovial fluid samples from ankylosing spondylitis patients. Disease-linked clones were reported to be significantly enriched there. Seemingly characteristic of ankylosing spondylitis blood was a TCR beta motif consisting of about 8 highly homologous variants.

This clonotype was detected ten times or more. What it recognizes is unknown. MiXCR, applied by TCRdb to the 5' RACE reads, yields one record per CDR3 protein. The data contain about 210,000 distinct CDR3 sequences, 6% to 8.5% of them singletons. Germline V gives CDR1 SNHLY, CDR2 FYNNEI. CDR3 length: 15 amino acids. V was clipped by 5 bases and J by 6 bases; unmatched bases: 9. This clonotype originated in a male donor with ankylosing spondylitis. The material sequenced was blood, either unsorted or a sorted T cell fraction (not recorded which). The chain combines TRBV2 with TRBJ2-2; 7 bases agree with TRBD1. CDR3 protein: CASSTGQWPSGELFF. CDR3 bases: TGTGCCAGCAGTACGGGACAGTGGCCCTCCGGGGAGCTGTTTTTT.